Listed below are T cell receptor beta chains from one sample, sequenced in a study of chemoradiotherapy in HPV16-positive cancers. Repertoires were generated with immunoSEQ multiplex PCR, while TCRdb's copy carries only in-frame clones and drops some. The table lists roughly 6,200 clones, about 80% of them singletons. This specimen was tumor tissue, taken from a patient who underwent chemoradiotherapy. The receptors shown here come from a human donor with HPV-associated anogenital cancer. CDR3s include the opening cysteine and the closing phenylalanine or tryptophan. A D gene is named only where the DNA matches it firmly. Only some rows state a clone size, as once, few, many or a class for expanded clones.

>TRBJ2-7|.|TRBV6-5|15|TRBD2
TGTGCCAGCAGTAGGGGGACTAGCGGCTCCTACGAGCAGTACTTC
CASSRGTSGSYEQYF
>TRBJ1-5|.|TRBV28|15|TRBD1
TGTGCCAGCAGCTGGGACAGGGGGCATGGTCAGCCCCAGCATTTT
CASSWDRGHGQPQHF
>TRBJ2-5|.|TRBV6-1|10|.
TGTGCCAGCAGATTCAGCTCCCAGTACTTC
CASRFSSQYF
>TRBJ1-4|.|TRBV9|15|.
TGTGCCAGCAGCCGGGGTAGTGGAGCGTATGAAAAACTGTTTTTT
CASSRGSGAYEKLFF
>TRBJ1-2|.|TRBV5-5|17|TRBD1
TGTGCCAGCAGCTTGGTCTTTGTTGGGGACAGGGGCTATGGCTACACCTTC
CASSLVFVGDRGYGYTF
>TRBJ2-7|.|TRBV9|16|TRBD2
TGTGCCAGCAGCCCCGGGACTAGCGGGGGCCTCTACGAGCAGTACTTC
CASSPGTSGGLYEQYF
>TRBJ1-2|.|TRBV6-5|11|.
TGTGCCAGCGGCAACGATAGAGGCTACACCTTC
CASGNDRGYTF
>TRBJ2-1|.|TRBV27|14|.
TGTGCCAGCAGGACCACCACGACAATCAATGAGCAGTTCTTC
CASRTTTTINEQFF
>TRBJ1-6|.|TRBV28|15|TRBD1
TGTGCCAGCACCTCGTCCGGGACAGCGAATTCACCCCTCCACTTT
CASTSSGTANSPLHF
>TRBJ2-7|.|TRBV4-2|17|TRBD2
TGTGCCAGCAGCCAAGAAGTAGGAGCGGGAAAGGCCTACGAGCAGTACTTC
CASSQEVGAGKAYEQYF
>TRBJ1-1|.|TRBV27|14|TRBD1
TGTGCCAGCAGGATTATGACAGGGTCCGGGGAAGCTTTCTTT
CASRIMTGSGEAFF
>TRBJ1-1|.|TRBV9|15|.
TGTGCCAGCAGCGTAGAGCCTCTCGGGGGCACTGAAGCTTTCTTT
CASSVEPLGGTEAFF
>TRBJ2-1|.|TRBV6-5|14|TRBD2
TGTGCCAGCAGTGTGCGGGGGGCAGCCAATGAGCAGTTCTTC
CASSVRGAANEQFF
>TRBJ1-1|once|TRBV5-1|17|.
TGCGCCAGCAGCTCCACGTTTCGGGGGGGAGGCAACACTGAAGCTTTCTTT
CASSSTFRGGGNTEAFF
>TRBJ2-1|.|TRBV19|16|TRBD2
TGTGCCAGTAGTATCCTAGCGGGGGTAGTCTACAATGAGCAGTTCTTC
CASSILAGVVYNEQFF
>TRBJ1-3|once|TRBV30|13|.
TGTGCCTGGGCCCGATTAAACGGAAACACCATATATTTT
CAWARLNGNTIYF
>TRBJ2-7|few|TRBV21-1|16|.
TGTGCCAGCAGCAGCGTGAGAACTTCATCGGGCTACGAGCAGTACTTC
CASSSVRTSSGYEQYF
>TRBJ2-5|.|TRBV28|12|.
TGTGCCAGCAGCCTGCACCTTCAGACCCAGTACTTC
CASSLHLQTQYF
>TRBJ2-1|.|TRBV2|15|.
TGTGCCAGCAGGGAAACAGGGAGCTCCTACAATGAGCAGTTCTTC
CASRETGSSYNEQFF
>TRBJ1-1|.|TRBV7-2|13|.
TGTGCCAGCAGCCCACAGGAGAACACTGAAGCTTTCTTT
CASSPQENTEAFF
>TRBJ2-6|.|TRBV6-1|14|.
TGTGCCAGCAGTGAAGCAGGGGGGGCCAACGTCCTGACTTTC
CASSEAGGANVLTF
>TRBJ1-3|.|TRBV7-9|13|.
TGTGCCAGCGAGGCCGGGTCTGGAAACACCATATATTTT
CASEAGSGNTIYF
>TRBJ1-5|.|TRBV6-1|16|TRBD1
TGTGCCAGCAGTGAAGGGTTGGGACAGTCTTATCAGCCCCAGCATTTT
CASSEGLGQSYQPQHF
>TRBJ1-2|.|TRBV4-2|14|TRBD1
TGTGCCAGCAGCCAAGACAGGGGGAACTATGGCTACACCTTC
CASSQDRGNYGYTF
>TRBJ2-2|.|TRBV4-1|16|TRBD1
TGCGCCAGCAACCCCTTGGGACAGGGAGGCACCGGGGAGCTGTTTTTT
CASNPLGQGGTGELFF
>TRBJ2-6|.|TRBV6-1|13|.
TGTGCCAGCAGGGACTCTGGGGCCAACGTCCTGACTTTC
CASRDSGANVLTF
>TRBJ2-1|.|TRBV30|14|.
TGTGCCTGGAGTTTACCGGGGGTCTACAATGAGCAGTTCTTC
CAWSLPGVYNEQFF
>TRBJ2-3|.|TRBV6-1|14|.
TGTGCCAGCAGTGGAACCCGAGGGGCAGATACGCAGTATTTT
CASSGTRGADTQYF
>TRBJ2-3|.|TRBV5-1|16|TRBD1
TGCGCCAGCAGCTTGGGAGAGGGGGCAGTGACAGATACGCAGTATTTT
CASSLGEGAVTDTQYF
>TRBJ2-7|.|TRBV4-1|17|TRBD1
TGCGCCAGCAGCCACAGGTCCGGGACAGGGCCGTCCTACGAGCAGTACTTC
CASSHRSGTGPSYEQYF
>TRBJ1-1|.|TRBV9|13|.
TGTGCCAGCAGCGTAGCAGGGAACACTGAAGCTTTCTTT
CASSVAGNTEAFF
>TRBJ2-7|.|TRBV9|14|TRBD1
TGTGCCAGCAGCCCCCGGGACAGGGCCTACGAGCAGTACTTC
CASSPRDRAYEQYF
>TRBJ1-6|.|TRBV5-6|15|.
TGTGCCAGCAGCTCGTTAGACAGGAATCGTTCACCCCTCCACTTT
CASSSLDRNRSPLHF
>TRBJ1-2|few|TRBV19|14|TRBD1
TGTGCCAGTAGTATGGACAGGGGTACCGATGGCTACACCTTC
CASSMDRGTDGYTF
>TRBJ1-3|.|TRBV5-1|17|.
TGCGCCAGCAGCTTGGAAGGGACATTGAGCTCTGGAAACACCATATATTTT
CASSLEGTLSSGNTIYF
>TRBJ1-1|.|TRBV14|15|.
TGTGCCAGCAGCCCCGACAGAGTCGGGAACACTGAAGCTTTCTTT
CASSPDRVGNTEAFF
>TRBJ2-3|.|TRBV27|15|TRBD1
TGTGCCAGCAGTTCCCAGGGGGCCCAGACAGATACGCAGTATTTT
CASSSQGAQTDTQYF
>TRBJ1-2|.|TRBV5-1|14|.
TGCGCCAGCAGCTTTGTCTCGCAGGGAGGGGGCTACACCTTC
CASSFVSQGGGYTF
>TRBJ1-1|.|TRBV5-6|15|.
TGTGCCAGCAGCTTCGGATACACTGCGAACACTGAAGCTTTCTTT
CASSFGYTANTEAFF
>TRBJ1-5|.|TRBV30|13|.
TGTGCCTGGAGTGTACGGTCGGATCGACCCCAGCATTTT
CAWSVRSDRPQHF
>TRBJ2-1|.|TRBV7-3|13|TRBD1
TGTGCCAGCAGCCTGAGGACAGGGAATGAGCAGTTCTTC
CASSLRTGNEQFF
>TRBJ2-3|.|TRBV10-1|13|.
TGCGCCAGCAGTGAGTCAGGGTTGGATACGCAGTATTTT
CASSESGLDTQYF
>TRBJ2-4|.|TRBV28|14|.
TGTGCCATCAAAAGGCCCGGGGAAGGGAACATTCAGTACTTC
CAIKRPGEGNIQYF
>TRBJ2-5|.|TRBV6-1|14|TRBD2
TGTGCCAGCAGTGAGGCAGCGGGGCAAGAGACCCAGTACTTC
CASSEAAGQETQYF
>TRBJ1-1|.|TRBV19|17|.
TGTGCCAGTGTATTGGGGCGAGGGGCCTACGCGAACACTGAAGCTTTCTTT
CASVLGRGAYANTEAFF
>TRBJ1-1|once|TRBV5-1|13|.
TGCGCCAGCAGCTTAGGGTCGGGAGGTGAAGCTTTCTTT
CASSLGSGGEAFF
>TRBJ1-1|.|TRBV6-1|12|.
TGTGCCAGCAGGTGGGGGGACACTGAAGCTTTCTTT
CASRWGDTEAFF
>TRBJ1-3|once|TRBV5-1|15|.
TGCGCCAGCAGCCAGGGAGAACTTTCTGGAAACACCATATATTTT
CASSQGELSGNTIYF
>TRBJ1-5|once|TRBV25-1|14|.
TGTGCCAGCAGACCAAACAGCGATAATCAGCCCCAGCATTTT
CASRPNSDNQPQHF
>TRBJ1-2|once|TRBV7-9|10|.
TGTGCCAGCAGCTCAAATGGCTACACCTTC
CASSSNGYTF